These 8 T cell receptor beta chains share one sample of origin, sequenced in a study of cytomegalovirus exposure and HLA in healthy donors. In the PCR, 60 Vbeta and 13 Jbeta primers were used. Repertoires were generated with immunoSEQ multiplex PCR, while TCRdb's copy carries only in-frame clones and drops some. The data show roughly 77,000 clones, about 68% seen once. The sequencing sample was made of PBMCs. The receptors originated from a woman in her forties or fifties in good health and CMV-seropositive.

The CDR3, as DNA: TGCGCCAGCAGCTTGAGGCAGGGGGCTGCTGCCACTGAAGCTTTCTTT. Translating it yields CASSLRQGAAATEAFF. The chain links TRBV5-1 to TRBJ1-1, with 8 bases that match TRBD1. J was trimmed by 4 bases and V by 1 base; bases with no gene match: 9. CDR1 and CDR2 from the germline V gene are SGHRS and YFSETQ. This CDR3 is 16 amino acids long. Drawing the rest from reference TRBV5-1 and TRBJ1-1, the complete variable domain is KAGVTQTPRYLIKTRGQQVTLSCSPISGHRSVSWYQQTPGQGLQFLFEYFSETQRNKGNFPGRFSGRQFSNSRSEMNVSTLELGDSALYLCASSLRQGAAATEAFFGQGTRLTVV.

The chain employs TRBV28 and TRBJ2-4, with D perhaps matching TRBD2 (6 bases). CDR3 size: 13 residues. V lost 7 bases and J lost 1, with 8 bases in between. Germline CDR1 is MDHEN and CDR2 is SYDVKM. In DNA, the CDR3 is TGTGCCAGCATTGGAGGGGCCAAAAACATTCAGTACTTC. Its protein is CASIGGAKNIQYF.

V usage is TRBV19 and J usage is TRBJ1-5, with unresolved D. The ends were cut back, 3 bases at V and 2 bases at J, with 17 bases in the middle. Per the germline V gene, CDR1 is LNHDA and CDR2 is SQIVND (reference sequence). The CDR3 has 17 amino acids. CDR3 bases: TGTGCCAGTAGTATGCGGGGAGGCTGGGCGGGCAATCAGCCCCAGCATTTT. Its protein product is CASSMRGGWAGNQPQHF.

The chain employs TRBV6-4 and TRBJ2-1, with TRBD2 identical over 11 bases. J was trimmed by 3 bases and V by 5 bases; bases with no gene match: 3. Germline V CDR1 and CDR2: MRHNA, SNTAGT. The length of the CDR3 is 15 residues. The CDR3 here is CASSLAGGDYNEQFF. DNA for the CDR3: TGTGCCAGCAGTTTAGCGGGGGGGGACTACAATGAGCAGTTCTTC.

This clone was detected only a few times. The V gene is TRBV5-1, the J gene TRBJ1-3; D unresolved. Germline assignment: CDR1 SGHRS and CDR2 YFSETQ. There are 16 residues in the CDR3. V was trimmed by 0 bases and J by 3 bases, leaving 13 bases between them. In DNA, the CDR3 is TGCGCCAGCAGCTTGGCTCCGGTCGCGATTGGAAACACCATATATTTT. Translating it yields CASSLAPVAIGNTIYF.

CDR3 nucleotides: TGTGCCAGCAGTTTGTCAGGGTACGGCTCGAAGACCTACGAGCAGTACTTC. As protein: CASSLSGYGSKTYEQYF. The chain uses TRBV27 and TRBJ2-7, with D possibly TRBD1 on 5 matching bases. CDR3 length: 17 residues. Germline loops: CDR1 MNHEY, CDR2 SMNVEV (reference sequence). V lost 3 bases to trimming and J lost 2 bases, with 20 bases between them.

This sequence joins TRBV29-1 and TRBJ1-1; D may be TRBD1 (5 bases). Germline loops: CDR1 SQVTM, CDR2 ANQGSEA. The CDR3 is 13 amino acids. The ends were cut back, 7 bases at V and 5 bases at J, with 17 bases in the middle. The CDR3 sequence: CSAKISGFTEAFF. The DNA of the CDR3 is TGCAGCGCCAAGATATCAGGGTTTACTGAAGCTTTCTTT.

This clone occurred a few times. The DNA of the CDR3 is TGTGCTAGTCGGGGGTACGGCAATCAGCCCCAGCATTTT. It encodes CASRGYGNQPQHF. The chain carries TRBV12-5 and TRBJ1-5; maybe TRBD1 (5 bases). V was pared by 8 bases and J by 2 bases, with 10 bases between. The germline V gene has CDR1 LGHNT and CDR2 FRNRAP. The CDR3 consists of 13 residues.